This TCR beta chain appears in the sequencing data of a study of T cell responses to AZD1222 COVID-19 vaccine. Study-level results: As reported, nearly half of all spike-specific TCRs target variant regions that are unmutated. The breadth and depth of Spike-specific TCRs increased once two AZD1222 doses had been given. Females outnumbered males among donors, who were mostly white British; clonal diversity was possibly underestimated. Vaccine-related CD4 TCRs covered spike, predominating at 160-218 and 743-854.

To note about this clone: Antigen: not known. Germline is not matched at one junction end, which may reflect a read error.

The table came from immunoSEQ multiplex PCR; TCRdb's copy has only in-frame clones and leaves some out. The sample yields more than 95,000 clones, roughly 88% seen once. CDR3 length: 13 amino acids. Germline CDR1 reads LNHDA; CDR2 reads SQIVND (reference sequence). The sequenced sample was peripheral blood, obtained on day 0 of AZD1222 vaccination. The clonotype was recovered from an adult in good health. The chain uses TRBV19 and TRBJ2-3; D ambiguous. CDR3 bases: TGTGCCAGTAGTCTAGACTCCACAGATACGCAGTATTTT. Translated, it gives CASSLDSTDTQYF.